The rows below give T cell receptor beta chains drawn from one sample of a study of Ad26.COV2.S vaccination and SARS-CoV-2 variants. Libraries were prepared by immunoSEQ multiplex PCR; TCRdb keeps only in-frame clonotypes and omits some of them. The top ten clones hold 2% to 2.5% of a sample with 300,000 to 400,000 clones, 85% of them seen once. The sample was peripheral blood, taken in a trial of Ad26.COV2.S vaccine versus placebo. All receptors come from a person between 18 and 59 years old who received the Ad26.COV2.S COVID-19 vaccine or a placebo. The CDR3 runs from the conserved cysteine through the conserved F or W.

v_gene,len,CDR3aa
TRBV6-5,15,CASSSSEGAGEKLFF
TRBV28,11,CASSLTEPLHF
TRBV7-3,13,CASSSSAGHPLHF
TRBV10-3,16,CAISEIKATSTDTQYF
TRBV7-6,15,CASSKAGTGVTEAFF
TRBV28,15,CASSKPGQRLHEQYF
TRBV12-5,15,CASGSGTANTGELFF
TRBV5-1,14,CASSFGSVENEQFF
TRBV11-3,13,CASSLGQQETQYF
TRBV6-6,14,CASSPIQGAYEQYF
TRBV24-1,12,CATSDRGDIQYF
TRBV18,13,CASSPTRVQPQHF
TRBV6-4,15,CASSPTGVSNEKLFF
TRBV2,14,CASSGDLTLYGYTF
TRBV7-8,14,CASSRRDRSYGYTF
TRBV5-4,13,CASSLDRNNEQFF
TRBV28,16,CASSLIRAGGSTEAFF
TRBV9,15,CASSVTSGGPGELFF
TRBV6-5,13,CASRGQRNEKLFF
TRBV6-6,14,CASTGQGAWNEQFF
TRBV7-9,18,CASSLGSGTTSSGNTIYF